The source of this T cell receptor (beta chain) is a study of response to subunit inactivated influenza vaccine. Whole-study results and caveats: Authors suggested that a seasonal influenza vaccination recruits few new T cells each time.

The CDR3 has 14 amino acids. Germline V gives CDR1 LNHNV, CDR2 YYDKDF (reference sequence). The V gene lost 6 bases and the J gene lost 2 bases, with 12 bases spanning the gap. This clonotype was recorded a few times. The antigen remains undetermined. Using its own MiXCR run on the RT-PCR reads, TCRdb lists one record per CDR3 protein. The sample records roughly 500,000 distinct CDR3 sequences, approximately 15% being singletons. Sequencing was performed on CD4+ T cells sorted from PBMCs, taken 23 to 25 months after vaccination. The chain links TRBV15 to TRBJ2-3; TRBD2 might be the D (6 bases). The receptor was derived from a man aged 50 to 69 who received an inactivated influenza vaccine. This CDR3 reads CATRTGTFTDTQYF. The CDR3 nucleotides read TGTGCCACCAGGACCGGGACTTTCACAGATACGCAGTATTTT. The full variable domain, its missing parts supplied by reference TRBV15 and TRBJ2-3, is DAMVIQNPRYQVTQFGKPVTLSCSQTLNHNVMYWYQQKSSQAPKLLFHYYDKDFNNEADTPDNFQSRRPNTSFCFLDIRSPGLGDTAMYLCATRTGTFTDTQYFGPGTRLTVL.